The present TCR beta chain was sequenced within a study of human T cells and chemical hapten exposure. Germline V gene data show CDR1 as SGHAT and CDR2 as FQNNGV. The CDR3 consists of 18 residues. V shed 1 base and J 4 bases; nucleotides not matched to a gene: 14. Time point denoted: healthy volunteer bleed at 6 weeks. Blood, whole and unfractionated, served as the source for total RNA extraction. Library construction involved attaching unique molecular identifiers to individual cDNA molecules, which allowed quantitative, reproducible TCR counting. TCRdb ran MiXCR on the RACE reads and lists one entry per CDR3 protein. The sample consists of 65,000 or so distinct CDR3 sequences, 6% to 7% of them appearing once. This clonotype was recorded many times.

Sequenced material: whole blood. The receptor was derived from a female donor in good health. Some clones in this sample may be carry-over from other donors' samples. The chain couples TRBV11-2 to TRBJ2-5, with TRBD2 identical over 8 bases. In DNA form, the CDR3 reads TGTGCCAGCAGCTTAGGTCCCGGTACTAGCGGTATCGTAGAGACCCAGTACTTC. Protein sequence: CASSLGPGTSGIVETQYF.